Included here is one TCR beta chain sequence, with context. Its cognate antigen is unknown. The V segment lost 8 bases and the J segment 3 bases; nucleotides outside the gene matches: 7. CDR1 and CDR2 (germline): MNHNY, SVGAGI (reference sequence). CDR3 length: 14 amino acids. Here immunoSEQ multiplex PCR was the method, and the copy in TCRdb shows in-frame clones only, minus some. Of about 98,000 clones in the sample, 92% are singletons; the top ten hold around 1.1%. The data derive from a study of siplizumab effects on memory and regulatory T cells. Study-level points and caveats: Naive T cells apparently outstripped memory cells in diversity and seemed major alloresponse contributors.

This chain joins TRBV6-6 and TRBJ2-7; the match to TRBD2 covers 10 bases. The sample taken for sequencing was CD4+ T cells sorted from blood. This receptor was obtained from a human donor in good health. The CDR3 loop is CASGGRTSGYEQYF. The CDR3 DNA is TGTGCCAGCGGGGGCCGGACTAGCGGCTACGAGCAGTACTTC.